The source of this TCR beta chain is a study of T cell responses to AZD1222 COVID-19 vaccine. Pooled in the analysis were second doses at about 4 or about 12 weeks. Notes on this clone: As yet, its antigen is unknown.

Repertoires were generated with immunoSEQ multiplex PCR, while TCRdb's copy carries only in-frame clones and drops some. The table lists 100,000 or so clones, 92% of them singletons. Study conclusions and caveats: Baseline serology detected seropositivity in only six AZD1222 recipients. It was only after the peak T cell response that any repertoires were sampled. The span of vaccine-associated CD4 TCRs extended across spike, with dominance at 160-218 and 743-854.

Trimming removed 5 bases from V and 1 base from J, with 10 bases in between. The V gene's germline CDR1 is LNHDA and CDR2 SQIVND (reference sequence). This CDR3 is 14 amino acids long. The source material was peripheral blood, sampled 28 days after the second AZD1222 dose. The chain joins TRBV19 to TRBJ2-3, with D maybe TRBD2 (5 bases). The origin of this receptor is an adult who received the AZD1222 COVID-19 vaccine. The CDR3 DNA reads as TGTGCCAGTAGTCCCAGAGCGGGCACAGATACGCAGTATTTT. Protein sequence: CASSPRAGTDTQYF.